Below are 28 T cell receptor beta chains sequenced from a single sample in a study of blood T cell repertoires in COVID-19. Sequencing used immunoSEQ multiplex PCR; TCRdb keeps in-frame clones, though not all of them. The data contain about 300,000 clones, around 92% of them seen just once; the ten biggest clones take up roughly 1.9%. Sequencing was carried out using peripheral blood. The receptors were gathered from a young woman with COVID-19, enrolled during active disease.

This clone was seen a few times. This chain links TRBV7-7 with TRBJ1-5; D gene ambiguous. Trimming removed 2 bases at V and 3 bases at J, with 8 bases between. Germline V CDR1 and CDR2: SSHAT, FNYEAQ (reference sequence). This CDR3 contains 14 residues. This chain's CDR3 is CASSLFTFNQPQHF. The CDR3 nucleotides read TGTGCCAGCAGCTTATTCACTTTCAATCAGCCCCAGCATTTT.

The chain combines TRBV27 with TRBJ1-6, with 7 bases that match TRBD1. The junction had 14 bases not matched to a gene; V was cut back by 5 bases and J by 13 bases. The CDR3 has 15 amino acids. Germline-derived CDR1 and CDR2 are MNHEY and SMNVEV (reference sequence). This CDR3 reads CASSPSTGLRFPLHF. DNA for the CDR3: TGTGCCAGCAGTCCATCGACAGGGCTTAGGTTTCCCCTCCACTTT.

The chain joins TRBV5-5 to TRBJ2-2; 9 positions agree with TRBD2. After removal of 4 bases from V and 1 base from J, the junction contained 8 bases not matched to a gene. The CDR3 runs 17 residues. CDR1 is SGHKS and CDR2 is YYEKEE in the germline V gene (reference sequence). CDR3 residues: CASSPSGGSWNTGELFF. The CDR3 DNA follows: TGTGCCAGCAGCCCGAGCGGGGGGTCATGGAACACCGGGGAGCTGTTTTTT.

V and J are TRBV6-1 and TRBJ2-3; possible D gene TRBD2, 6 bases. Trimming removed 3 bases from V and 3 bases from J, with 13 bases in between. The CDR3 totals 15 residues. Germline CDR1 MNHNS, CDR2 SASEGT. The CDR3 DNA follows: TGTGCCAGCAGTGACGCAGTTCTAGCGACAGATACGCAGTATTTT. Its protein is CASSDAVLATDTQYF.

The rearrangement joins TRBV6-6 to TRBJ2-7; the match to TRBD1 covers 7 bases. The V gene end was trimmed by 5 bases and the J gene end by 0 bases; junction bases not matched to a gene: 10. In germline, CDR1 is MNHNY, CDR2 SVGAGI (reference sequence). The CDR3 totals 16 residues. The CDR3 sequence is CASSIEGAYLSYEQYF. As DNA, the CDR3 is TGTGCCAGCAGTATCGAGGGGGCCTATCTCTCCTACGAGCAGTACTTC.

The V and J genes are TRBV28 and TRBJ1-1; TRBD1 matches 7 bases. This CDR3 has 13 residues. CDR1 and CDR2 (germline): MDHEN, SYDVKM. V lost 5 bases to trimming and J lost 4 bases; unmatched junction nucleotides: 4. This CDR3 is CASSPDRVTEAFF. The CDR3 DNA is TGTGCCAGCAGTCCAGACAGGGTCACTGAAGCTTTCTTT.

Points on this clone: The sample carries other DNA sequences with the same CDR3. The chain recombines TRBV5-1 with TRBJ2-7; D remains unclear. The CDR3 runs to 13 residues. CDR1 and CDR2 (germline): SGHRS, YFSETQ. V was clipped by 0 bases and J by 3 bases, with 7 bases between them. The chain's CDR3 is CASSLAGFYEQYF. The CDR3 region has the DNA TGCGCCAGCAGCTTGGCCGGTTTCTACGAGCAGTACTTC.

The DNA for the CDR3 is TGTGCCAGCAGCCTGGGACTAGCGGGCACAGATACGCAGTATTTT. This encodes CASSLGLAGTDTQYF. The rearrangement uses TRBV7-3 and TRBJ2-3, with 11 bases lining up with TRBD2. This CDR3 spans 15 amino acids. The ends lost 5 bases at V and 1 base at J; junction bases unmatched: 2. Germline V CDR1 and CDR2: SGHTA, FQGTGA.

The chain uses TRBV2 and TRBJ1-1; 9 bases match TRBD1. Trimming removed 5 bases from V and 13 bases from J; junction bases left unmatched: 5. The CDR3 has 11 amino acids. Germline V gene data show CDR1 as SNHLY and CDR2 as FYNNEI. CDR3: CASSFRDRVFF. Written as DNA, the CDR3 is TGTGCCAGCAGTTTTAGGGACAGGGTTTTCTTT.

This chain joins TRBV30 and TRBJ2-7, with 14 bases that match TRBD2. The CDR3 consists of 16 residues. Trimming removed 4 bases from V and 3 bases from J; junction bases left unmatched: 8. CDR1 GTSNPN and CDR2 SVGIG come from the germline V gene (reference sequence). The CDR3 loop is CAWTLGGLAGGYEQYF. The CDR3, as DNA: TGTGCCTGGACCCTAGGAGGACTAGCGGGGGGCTACGAGCAGTACTTC.

V is TRBV12-5 and J is TRBJ1-2; TRBD1 matches 7 bases. The CDR3 spans 15 residues. V gave up 1 base and J gave up 2 bases; unmatched junction bases: 4. The germline CDR1 and CDR2 sequences are LGHNT and FRNRAP. CDR3 amino acids: CASGLGATGNYGYTF. The DNA of the CDR3 is TGTGCTAGTGGTTTGGGGGCGACAGGGAACTATGGCTACACCTTC.

V is TRBV4-2 and J is TRBJ2-3; the match to TRBD1 covers 7 bases. In germline, CDR1 is LGHNA, CDR2 YNFKEQ. There are 15 residues in the CDR3. After removal of 0 bases from V and 4 bases from J, the junction contained 4 bases not matched to a gene. The CDR3 region has the DNA TGTGCCAGCAGCCAAGATGACAGGGCGGCAGATACGCAGTATTTT. Protein product: CASSQDDRAADTQYF.

The chain is built from TRBV6-6 and TRBJ2-3; 14 bases fit TRBD2. The CDR3 is made up of 15 amino acids. The germline CDR1 and CDR2 sequences are MNHNY and SVGAGI (reference sequence). V lost 6 bases, J lost 6 bases, and 5 bases stayed unmatched. DNA for the CDR3: TGTGCCAGCAGATGGACTAGCGGGGGGTCCGATACGCAGTATTTT. Amino acids: CASRWTSGGSDTQYF.

This clone was seen a few times. The rearrangement joins TRBV2 to TRBJ1-6; possible D gene TRBD1, 5 bases. Germline CDR1 SNHLY, CDR2 FYNNEI. The germline V and J ends were trimmed by 6 bases and 7 bases, with 19 bases remaining between them. CDR3 length: 16 residues. CDR3 protein: CASRGQGILGNSPLHF. The CDR3 bases are TGTGCCAGCAGAGGCCAGGGAATCTTGGGGAATTCACCCCTCCACTTT.

CDR3 sequence (DNA): TGTGCCAGCAGCTTAGCGGACATAGTCTATGAGCAGTTCTTC. Its translation: CASSLADIVYEQFF. V gene TRBV7-2 combines with J gene TRBJ2-1; D is perhaps TRBD1 (5 bases). The CDR3 loop spans 14 amino acids. V was cut by 0 bases and J by 8 bases, with 11 bases left in between. Germline CDR1 SGHTA, CDR2 FQGNSA.

The chain couples TRBV7-2 to TRBJ2-5, with 8 bases aligning to TRBD2. Per germline, CDR1 SGHTA and CDR2 FQGNSA. The CDR3 contains 15 residues. V was pared by 2 bases and J by 3 bases, with 5 bases of the junction left unmatched. CDR3 bases: TGTGCCAGCAGCTTATTCGGGGGGGGGAAAGAGACCCAGTACTTC. It codes for CASSLFGGGKETQYF.

J is TRBJ1-2 and V is TRBV10-1; D perhaps matches TRBD1 (5 bases). Germline V gene sequence: CDR1 WNHNN, CDR2 SYGVQD (reference sequence). This CDR3 has 13 amino acids. Trimming removed 7 bases from V and 6 bases from J, with 15 bases in between. The chain's CDR3 is CASIISGGNGYTF. DNA of the CDR3: TGCGCCAGCATAATCTCGGGGGGTAATGGCTACACCTTC.

This sequence joins TRBV21-1 and TRBJ2-6; TRBD1 reflects the table's D call only, with no check against the DNA. TRBV21-1 is labeled a pseudogene. The CDR3 has 15 residues. The CDR3 spells CASSKRGSGANVLTF. The CDR3 DNA reads TGTGCCAGCAGCAAAAGGGGGTCTGGGGCCAACGTCCTGACTTTC.

The rearrangement joins TRBV18 to TRBJ2-1, with TRBD2 identical over 9 bases. Germline V gene lookup returns CDR1 KGHSH and CDR2 LQKENI. Trimming at V came to 0 bases and at J to 3 bases, leaving 6 bases not matched to a gene. CDR3 size: 17 residues. The DNA for the CDR3 is TGTGCCAGCTCACCACCCGGGGCTAGCGGGGACTACAATGAGCAGTTCTTC. Translating gives CASSPPGASGDYNEQFF.

This clone is a singleton in its sample. The chain combines TRBV9 with TRBJ2-5, with D perhaps TRBD2 (5 bases). The CDR3 is made up of 16 amino acids. With 0 bases removed from V and 5 bases from J, the gap between germline ends came to 17 bases. Germline V gives CDR1 SGDLS, CDR2 YYNGEE. CDR3 protein: CASSVDSSGRVETQYF. The CDR3 DNA follows: TGTGCCAGCAGCGTAGATTCCAGCGGCCGAGTCGAGACCCAGTACTTC.

The chain recombines TRBV28 with TRBJ1-5, with D unclear. Trimming removed 5 bases from V and 3 bases from J, with 8 bases in between. This CDR3 has 13 amino acids. Germline loops: CDR1 MDHEN, CDR2 SYDVKM. CDR3 residues: CASSLSVNQPQHF. The CDR3 nucleotides are TGTGCCAGCAGTCTCAGCGTCAATCAGCCCCAGCATTTT.

The rearrangement joins TRBV24-1 to TRBJ2-7; TRBD1 matches 7 bases. The germline V gene has CDR1 KGHDR and CDR2 SFDVKD. The J segment lost 5 bases and the V segment lost 5 bases, leaving 8 bases of the junction unmatched. CDR3 length: 14 residues. CDR3 nucleotides: TGTGCCACCAGTGGGCCCGGGACAGAGGACGAGCAGTACTTC. Amino acids: CATSGPGTEDEQYF.

V is TRBV29-1 and J is TRBJ1-1, with TRBD1 matching over 7 bases. Germline assignment: CDR1 SQVTM and CDR2 ANQGSEA. The CDR3 length is 14 residues. With V trimmed by 4 bases and J by 0 bases, 5 bases remained unmatched. DNA of the CDR3: TGCAGCGTTGTGACAGGGAACATGAACACTGAAGCTTTCTTT. Amino acid sequence: CSVVTGNMNTEAFF.

This clone was found once. The rearrangement joins TRBV25-1 to TRBJ1-2; D not certain. Trimming removed 2 bases from V and 10 bases from J, with 17 bases in between. CDR1 is MGHDK and CDR2 is SYGVNS in the germline V gene. This CDR3 is built from 14 residues. CDR3 bases: TGTGCCAGCAGTGAAGAGCGTTCTTTTTCGAACTACACCTTC. It translates to CASSEERSFSNYTF.

This chain joins TRBV7-9 and TRBJ1-2; a possible D gene is TRBD1 (5 bases). The CDR3 covers 16 residues. Germline V lookup: CDR1 SEHNR, CDR2 FQNEAQ (reference sequence). The V end was cut by 5 bases, the J end by 6 bases, with 22 bases between. This CDR3 reads CASSPPIGWQGDGYTF. CDR3 sequence (DNA): TGTGCCAGCAGCCCACCCATTGGATGGCAGGGCGATGGCTACACCTTC.

The rearrangement uses TRBV3-1 (or the pseudogene TRBV3-2) and TRBJ1-1; D is possibly TRBD1 (6 bases). Between the trimmed V and J ends, which lost 5 bases and 1 base, there was a span of 8 bases. This CDR3 region has 13 residues. Germline values: CDR1 LGHDT, CDR2 YNNKEL (reference sequence). The DNA for the CDR3 is TGTGCCAGCAGCGGACAGAAGAACACTGAAGCTTTCTTT. Protein: CASSGQKNTEAFF.

The J gene is TRBJ1-2, the V gene TRBV27; 7 bases map to TRBD1. The CDR3 runs 12 residues. The trim removed 6 bases at V and 3 bases at J, leaving 1 base unmatched. Germline V gives CDR1 MNHEY, CDR2 SMNVEV (reference sequence). As DNA, the CDR3 is TGTGCCAGCAGGACAGGGCACTATGGCTACACCTTC. This gives the protein CASRTGHYGYTF.

This chain uses TRBV28 with TRBJ1-1; TRBD1 matches 7 bases. Germline lookup yields CDR1 MDHEN and CDR2 SYDVKM. J gave up 5 bases and V 8 bases, and 8 bases lay outside the gene matches. The CDR3 sequence is 13 residues long. CDR3 bases: TGTGCCAGCGGCAGGGGGTTCGGTACTGAAGCTTTCTTT. Protein sequence: CASGRGFGTEAFF.